These T cell receptor beta chains were read from a single sample in a study of neurological immune-mediated disorders. TCRdb analysed the 5' RACE reads with MiXCR anew, one entry per CDR3 protein. The sample consists of around 67,000 distinct CDR3 sequences, 5.2% of them appearing once. Material for sequencing was PBMCs. The receptors shown here come from a man younger than 30 with multiple sclerosis. The CDR3 runs from the conserved cysteine through the conserved F or W. Each record gives: J gene, V gene, D gene, clone size, CDR3 DNA, CDR3 protein. D genes are given only for firm matches. Clone sizes are shown as how often the clone was seen (once, few, many) or a class if it is expanded.

TRBJ2-5,TRBV27,NA,many,TGTGCCAGCAGTCTGGACACCGGGGGAAAGACCCAGTACTTC,CASSLDTGGKTQYF
TRBJ1-4,TRBV15,TRBD1,many,TGTGCCACCAGCAGAGATGCCACAGGGGGCGGTGAAAAACTGTTTTTT,CATSRDATGGGEKLFF
TRBJ2-5,TRBV7-9,NA,many,TGTGCCAGCAGCGCTCGGACAGTAGGGGAGACCCAGTACTTC,CASSARTVGETQYF
TRBJ2-2,TRBV29-1,NA,many,TGCAGCGTTGGGGGGATCGGGGAGCTGTTTTTT,CSVGGIGELFF
TRBJ2-1,TRBV12-3/TRBV12-4,TRBD2,many,TGTGCCAGCAGGGGAGGACTAGCGGGGGGGGTTGGTGAGCAGTTCTTC,CASRGGLAGGVGEQFF
TRBJ2-5,TRBV9,TRBD1,many,TGTGCCAGCAGCGTAGGGGGGACAGGGGGAGTTGGGGAGACCCAGTACTTC,CASSVGGTGGVGETQYF
TRBJ2-5,TRBV20-1,NA,many,TGCAGTGCTAGAGGGCAGAAAGAGACCCAGTACTTC,CSARGQKETQYF
TRBJ2-3,TRBV6-4,NA,many,TGTGCCAGCAGTGACTACCCAGTACATACGCAGTATTTT,CASSDYPVHTQYF
TRBJ2-3,TRBV28,TRBD2,many,TGTGCCAGCAGCGGGGGGGGTCCAGATACGCAGTATTTT,CASSGGGPDTQYF
TRBJ1-1,TRBV5-1,NA,many,TGCGCCAGCAGCTTGGTATCGAACACTGAAGCTTTCTTT,CASSLVSNTEAFF